A single T cell receptor beta chain is shown here with its context. Antigen: not known. Original methodology: CDR3 differences across clinicopathological groups were used to build a distant-metastasis classifier for papillary thyroid cancer. TCRdb re-called the PCR reads through MiXCR. TCRdb's processing, not the study's, gives the V and J calls here. The sample yields about 93,000 clones, approximately 9% seen once. The data were taken from a study of metastatic and nonmetastatic thyroid tumors. The wider study: Comparison of repertoires was carried out across blood and tumor or nodule tissue from malignant and benign thyroid patients.

Trimming took 6 bases from V and 3 from J; bases not matched to a gene: 11. Looked up from germline, CDR1 is MNHNS and CDR2 is SASEGT. The CDR3 covers 16 residues. No treatment had been given to any patient before thyroid surgery. Study findings and constraints: In both blood and tumor samples, TCR beta diversity was reported significantly higher for malignant than benign nodules.

The sample consisted of blood. The chain carries TRBV6-1 and TRBJ2-3; 8 nucleotides match TRBD1. The clonotype was recovered from a female donor with papillary thyroid cancer or a benign thyroid nodule (not recorded which). Some clones in this sample may be carry-over from other donors' samples. The DNA for the CDR3 is TGTGCCAGCAGCCTCTTCTACCGACAGGGGACAGATACGCAGTATTTT. Translating it yields CASSLFYRQGTDTQYF.